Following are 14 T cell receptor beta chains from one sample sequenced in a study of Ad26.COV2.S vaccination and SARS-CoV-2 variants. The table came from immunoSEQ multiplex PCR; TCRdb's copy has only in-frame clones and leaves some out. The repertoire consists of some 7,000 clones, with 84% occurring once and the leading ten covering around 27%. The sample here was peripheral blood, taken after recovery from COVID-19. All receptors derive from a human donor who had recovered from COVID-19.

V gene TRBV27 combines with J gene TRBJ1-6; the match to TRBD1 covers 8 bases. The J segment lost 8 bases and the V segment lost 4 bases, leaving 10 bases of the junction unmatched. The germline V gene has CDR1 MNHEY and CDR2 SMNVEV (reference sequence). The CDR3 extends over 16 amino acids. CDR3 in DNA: TGTGCCAGCAGTTCCTCCCTCCAGGGGGCTTATTCACCCCTCCACTTT. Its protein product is CASSSSLQGAYSPLHF.

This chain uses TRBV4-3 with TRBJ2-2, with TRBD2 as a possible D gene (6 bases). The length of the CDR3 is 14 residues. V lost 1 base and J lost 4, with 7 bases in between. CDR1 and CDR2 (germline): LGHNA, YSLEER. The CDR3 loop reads CASSQVGGTGELFF. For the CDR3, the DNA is TGCGCCAGCAGCCAAGTGGGGGGCACCGGGGAGCTGTTTTTT.

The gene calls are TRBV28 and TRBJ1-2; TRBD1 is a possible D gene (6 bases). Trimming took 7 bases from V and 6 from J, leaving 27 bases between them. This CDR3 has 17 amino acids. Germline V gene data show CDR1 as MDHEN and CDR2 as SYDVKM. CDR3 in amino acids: CASNPSGGQGGGDGYTF. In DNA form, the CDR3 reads TGTGCCAGCAACCCCTCGGGGGGCCAGGGTGGGGGGGATGGCTACACCTTC.

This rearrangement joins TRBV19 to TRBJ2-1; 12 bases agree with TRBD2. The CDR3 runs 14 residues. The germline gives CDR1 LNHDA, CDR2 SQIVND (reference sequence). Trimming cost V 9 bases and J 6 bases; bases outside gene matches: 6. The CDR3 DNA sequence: TGTGCCAGCTCCCTAGCGGGGGGGTTCAATGAGCAGTTCTTC. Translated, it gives CASSLAGGFNEQFF.

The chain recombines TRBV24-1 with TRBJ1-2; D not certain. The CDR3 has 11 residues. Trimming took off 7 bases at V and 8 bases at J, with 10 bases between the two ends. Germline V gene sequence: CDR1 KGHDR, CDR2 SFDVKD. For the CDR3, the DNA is TGTGCCACCAGGGCGCCGAGGGGCTACACCTTC. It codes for CATRAPRGYTF.

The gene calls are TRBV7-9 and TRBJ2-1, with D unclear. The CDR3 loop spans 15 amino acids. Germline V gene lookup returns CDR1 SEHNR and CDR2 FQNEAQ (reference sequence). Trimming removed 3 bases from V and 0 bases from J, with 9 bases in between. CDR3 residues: CASSLLQSSYNEQFF. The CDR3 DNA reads TGTGCCAGCAGCTTGCTACAGAGCTCCTACAATGAGCAGTTCTTC.

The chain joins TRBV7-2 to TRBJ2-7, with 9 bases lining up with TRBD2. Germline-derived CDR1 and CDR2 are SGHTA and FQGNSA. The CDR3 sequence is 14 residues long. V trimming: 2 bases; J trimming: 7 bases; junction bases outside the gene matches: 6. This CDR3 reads CASSLRTAGGEQYF. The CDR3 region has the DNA TGTGCCAGCAGCTTACGAACCGCGGGAGGGGAGCAGTACTTC.

In DNA form, the CDR3 reads TGCAGTGCTAGGCGGGGCCCTGAAGCTTTCTTT. This translates into CSARRGPEAFF. This chain connects TRBV20-1 to TRBJ1-1, with a possible D match to TRBD1 (5 bases). CDR1 and CDR2 from the germline V gene are DFQATT and SNEGSKA (reference sequence). The V gene lost 3 bases and the J gene lost 6 bases, with 8 bases spanning the gap. This CDR3 comprises 11 residues.

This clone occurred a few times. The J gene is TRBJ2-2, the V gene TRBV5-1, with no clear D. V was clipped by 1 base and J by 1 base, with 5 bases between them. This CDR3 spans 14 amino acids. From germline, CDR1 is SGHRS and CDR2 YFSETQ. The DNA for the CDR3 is TGCGCCAGCAGCTTGCAAAGGAACACCGGGGAGCTGTTTTTT. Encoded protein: CASSLQRNTGELFF.

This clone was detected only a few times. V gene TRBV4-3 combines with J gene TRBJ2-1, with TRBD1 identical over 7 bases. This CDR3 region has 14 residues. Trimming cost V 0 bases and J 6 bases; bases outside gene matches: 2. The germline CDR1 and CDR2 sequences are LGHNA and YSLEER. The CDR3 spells CASSQETGFNEQFF. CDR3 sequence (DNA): TGCGCCAGCAGCCAAGAGACAGGGTTCAATGAGCAGTTCTTC.

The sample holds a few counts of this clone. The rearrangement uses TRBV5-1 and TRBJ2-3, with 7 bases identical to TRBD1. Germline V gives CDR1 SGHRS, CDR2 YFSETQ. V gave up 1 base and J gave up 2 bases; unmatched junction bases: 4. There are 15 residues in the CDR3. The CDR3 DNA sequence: TGCGCCAGCAGCTTGTTAAAGGGGGCCACAGATACGCAGTATTTT. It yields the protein CASSLLKGATDTQYF.

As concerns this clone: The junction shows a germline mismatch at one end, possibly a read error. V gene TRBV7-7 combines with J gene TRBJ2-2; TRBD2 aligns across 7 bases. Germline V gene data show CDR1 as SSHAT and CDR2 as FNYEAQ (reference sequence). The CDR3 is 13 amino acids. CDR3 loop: CASSFGLAGELFF. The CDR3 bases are TGTGCTAGCAGCTTTGGACTAGCCGGGGAGCTGTTTTTT.

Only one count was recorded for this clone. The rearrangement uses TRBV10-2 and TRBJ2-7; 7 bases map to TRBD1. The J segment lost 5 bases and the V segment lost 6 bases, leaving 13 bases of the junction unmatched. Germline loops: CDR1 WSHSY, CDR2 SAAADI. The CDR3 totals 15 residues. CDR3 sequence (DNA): TGCGCCAGCAGGCGTACAGGGGACCCTCTGGACGAGCAGTACTTC. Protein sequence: CASRRTGDPLDEQYF.

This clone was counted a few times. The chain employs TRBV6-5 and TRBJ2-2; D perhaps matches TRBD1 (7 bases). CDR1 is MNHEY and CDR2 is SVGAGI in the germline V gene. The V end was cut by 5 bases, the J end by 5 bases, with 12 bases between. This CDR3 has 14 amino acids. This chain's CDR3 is CASSQQGTTGELFF. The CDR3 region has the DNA TGTGCCAGCAGTCAACAGGGGACTACCGGGGAGCTGTTTTTT.